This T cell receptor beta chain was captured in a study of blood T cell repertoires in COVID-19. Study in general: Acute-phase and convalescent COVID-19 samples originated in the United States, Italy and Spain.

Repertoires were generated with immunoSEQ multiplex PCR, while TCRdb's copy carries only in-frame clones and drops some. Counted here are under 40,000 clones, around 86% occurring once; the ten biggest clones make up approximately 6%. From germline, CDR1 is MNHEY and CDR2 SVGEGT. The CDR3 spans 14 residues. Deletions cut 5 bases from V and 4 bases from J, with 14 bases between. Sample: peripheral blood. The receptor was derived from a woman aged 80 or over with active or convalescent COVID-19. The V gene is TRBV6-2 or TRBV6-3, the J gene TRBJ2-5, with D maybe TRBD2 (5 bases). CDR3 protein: CASSNRGGRETQYF. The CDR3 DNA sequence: TGTGCCAGCAGTAATAGAGGAGGCCGAGAGACCCAGTACTTC.